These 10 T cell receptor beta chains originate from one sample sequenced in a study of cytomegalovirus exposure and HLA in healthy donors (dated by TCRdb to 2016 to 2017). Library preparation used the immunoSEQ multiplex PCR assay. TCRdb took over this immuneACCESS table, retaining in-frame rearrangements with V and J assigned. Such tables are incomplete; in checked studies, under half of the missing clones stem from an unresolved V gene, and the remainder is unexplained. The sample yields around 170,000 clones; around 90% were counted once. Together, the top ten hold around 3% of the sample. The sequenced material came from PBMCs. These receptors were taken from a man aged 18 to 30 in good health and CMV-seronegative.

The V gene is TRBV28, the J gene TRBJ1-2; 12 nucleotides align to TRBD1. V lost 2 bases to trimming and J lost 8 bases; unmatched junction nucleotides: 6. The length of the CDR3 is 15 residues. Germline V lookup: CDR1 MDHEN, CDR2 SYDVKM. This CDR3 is CASSLAGTGGGGYTF. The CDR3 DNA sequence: TGTGCCAGCAGTTTAGCCGGGACAGGGGGCGGAGGCTACACCTTC.

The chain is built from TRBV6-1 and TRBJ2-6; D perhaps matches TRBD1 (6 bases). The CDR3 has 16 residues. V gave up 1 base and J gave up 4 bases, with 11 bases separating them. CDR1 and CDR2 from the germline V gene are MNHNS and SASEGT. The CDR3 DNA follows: TGTGCCAGCAGTGAAGGAGCAGGGGCCGGGGCCAACGTCCTGACTTTC. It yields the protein CASSEGAGAGANVLTF.

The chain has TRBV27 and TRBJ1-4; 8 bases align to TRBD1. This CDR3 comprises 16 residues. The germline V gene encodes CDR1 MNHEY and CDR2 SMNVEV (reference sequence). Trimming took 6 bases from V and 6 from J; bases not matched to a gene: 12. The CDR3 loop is CASRQTGGREDEKLFF. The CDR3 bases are TGTGCCAGCAGACAAACAGGGGGAAGGGAAGATGAAAAACTGTTTTTT.

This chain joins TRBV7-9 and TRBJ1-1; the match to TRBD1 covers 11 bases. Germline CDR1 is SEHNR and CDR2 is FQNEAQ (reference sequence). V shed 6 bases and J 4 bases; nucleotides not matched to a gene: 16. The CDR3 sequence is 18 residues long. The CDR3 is CASSPTRTGGGLGTEAFF. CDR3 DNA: TGTGCCAGCAGTCCGACCAGGACAGGGGGCGGGTTGGGCACTGAAGCTTTCTTT.

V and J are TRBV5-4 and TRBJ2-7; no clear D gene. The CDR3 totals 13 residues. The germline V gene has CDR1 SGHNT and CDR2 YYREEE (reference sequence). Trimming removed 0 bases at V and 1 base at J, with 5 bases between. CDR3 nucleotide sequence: TGTGCCAGCAGCTTGGACTTTTCCTACGAGCAGTACTTC. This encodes CASSLDFSYEQYF.

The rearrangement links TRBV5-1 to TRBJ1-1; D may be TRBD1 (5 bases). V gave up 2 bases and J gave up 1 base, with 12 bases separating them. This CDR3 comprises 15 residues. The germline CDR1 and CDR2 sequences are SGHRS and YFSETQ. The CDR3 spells CASSFGAGTNTEAFF. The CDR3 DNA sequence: TGCGCCAGCAGCTTTGGGGCAGGAACGAACACTGAAGCTTTCTTT.

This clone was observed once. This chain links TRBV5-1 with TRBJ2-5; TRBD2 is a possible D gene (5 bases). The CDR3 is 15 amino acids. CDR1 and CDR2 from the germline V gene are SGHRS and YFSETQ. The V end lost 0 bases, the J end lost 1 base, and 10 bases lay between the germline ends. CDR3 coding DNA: TGCGCCAGCAGCTTGGGAGTACGGGGCCAAGAGACCCAGTACTTC. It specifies CASSLGVRGQETQYF.

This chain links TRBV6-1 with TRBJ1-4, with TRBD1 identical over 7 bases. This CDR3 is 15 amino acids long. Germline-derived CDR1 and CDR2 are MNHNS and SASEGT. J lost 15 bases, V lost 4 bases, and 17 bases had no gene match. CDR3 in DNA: TGTGCCAGCAGTGGGGGATGGACAGGCCCCGAGGTGGTGTTTTTT. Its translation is CASSGGWTGPEVVFF.

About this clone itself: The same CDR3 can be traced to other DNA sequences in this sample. CDR3 sequence reads: CASSVVAGYNEQFF. The CDR3 nucleotides read TGTGCCAGCAGTGTGGTAGCGGGGTACAATGAGCAGTTCTTC. This chain connects TRBV6-4 to TRBJ2-1, with TRBD2 matching over 8 bases. The trim removed 4 bases at V and 4 bases at J, leaving 3 bases unmatched. This CDR3 comprises 14 residues. Germline CDR1 MRHNA, CDR2 SNTAGT.

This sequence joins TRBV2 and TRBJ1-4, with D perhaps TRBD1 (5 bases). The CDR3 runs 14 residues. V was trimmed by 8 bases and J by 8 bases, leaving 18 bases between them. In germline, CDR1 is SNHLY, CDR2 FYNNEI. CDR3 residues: CASGPTQGLEKLFF. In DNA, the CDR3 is TGTGCCAGCGGACCGACCCAGGGTTTGGAAAAACTGTTTTTT.